A selection of T cell receptor beta chains follows, all from one sample in a study of T cells in Graves' hyperthyroidism and ophthalmopathy. TCRdb reanalysed the multiplex PCR reads using MiXCR and keeps one entry per CDR3 protein. The sample shows around 800,000 distinct CDR3 sequences, 38% of them seen only once. Sequenced input: blood. The receptors come from a man aged 18 to 35 with Graves' hyperthyroidism. The CDR3 runs from the conserved cysteine through the conserved F or W. The D gene is left open where the match is weak. Expanded clones are given a class, and other clones once, few, many or no size at all.

v_gene	d_gene	j_gene	abundance	CDR3aa	CDR3nt
TRBV6-5	.	TRBJ1-6	.	CASRFAMVKGRSPLHF	TGTGCCAGCAGGTTCGCCATGGTAAAGGGCAGGTCACCCCTCCACTTT
TRBV29-1	.	TRBJ1-5	.	CSVASGEPNQPQHF	TGCAGCGTTGCGTCAGGTGAACCCAATCAGCCCCAGCATTTT
TRBV7-9	TRBD1	TRBJ2-2	many	CASRRWTGPNTGELFF	TGTGCCAGCCGGCGGTGGACAGGGCCGAACACCGGGGAGCTGTTTTTT
TRBV15	TRBD1	TRBJ2-7	many	CATSLGTGGARYEQYF	TGTGCCACCAGCCTCGGGACAGGGGGCGCGCGTTACGAGCAGTACTTC
TRBV6-6	.	TRBJ1-4	many	CASSLDPAGKLFF	TGTGCCAGCAGCCTGGATCCAGCAGGAAAACTGTTTTTT
TRBV19	.	TRBJ1-1	.	CASSILVGATEAFF	TGTGCCAGTAGTATCCTCGTGGGGGCCACTGAAGCTTTCTTT
TRBV5-1	.	TRBJ2-7	.	CASSLAGTAGTPYEQYF	TGCGCCAGCAGCTTGGCCGGGACAGCGGGCACGCCCTACGAGCAGTACTTC
TRBV15	TRBD2	TRBJ2-2	many	CATSGWGGPGELFF	TGTGCCACCAGCGGTTGGGGAGGGCCCGGGGAGCTGTTTTTT
TRBV15	.	TRBJ1-5	many	CATSRDLNVGGAQHF	TGTGCCACCAGCAGAGATCTTAACGTCGGAGGGGCTCAGCATTTT
TRBV5-5	.	TRBJ1-5	.	CASSIGTVDNQPQHF	TGTGCCAGCAGCATCGGGACGGTAGACAATCAGCCCCAGCATTTT
TRBV20-1	.	TRBJ1-1	few	CSAIRAGRNTEAFF	TGCAGTGCTATCCGAGCGGGAAGGAACACTGAAGCTTTCTTT
TRBV29-1	.	TRBJ1-2	few	CSANNGDYGYTF	TGCAGCGCCAATAACGGGGACTATGGCTACACCTTC
TRBV7-2	TRBD2	TRBJ2-5	few	CASRRGGSLLTQETQYF	TGTGCCAGCAGGAGAGGCGGGAGCCTATTAACTCAAGAGACCCAGTACTTC
TRBV2	.	TRBJ1-1	many	CACLGEMNTEAFF	TGTGCCTGCCTCGGGGAGATGAACACTGAAGCTTTCTTT
TRBV7-9	.	TRBJ2-5	.	CASSSPRDHETQYF	TGTGCCAGCAGCTCTCCCAGGGACCACGAGACCCAGTACTTC
TRBV9	.	TRBJ2-1	.	CASSLIAGNEQFF	TGTGCCAGCAGCTTAATCGCCGGGAATGAGCAGTTCTTC
TRBV7-6	.	TRBJ2-7	many	CASSSQALGGYEQYF	TGTGCCAGCAGCTCCCAAGCTTTGGGGGGATACGAGCAGTACTTC
TRBV29-1	.	TRBJ2-5	many	CSAGERANYQETQYF	TGCAGCGCCGGGGAGAGGGCAAATTACCAAGAGACCCAGTACTTC
TRBV12-3/TRBV12-4	TRBD1	TRBJ1-2	many	CASRPGGDGYTF	TGTGCCAGCAGGCCAGGGGGGGATGGCTACACCTTC
TRBV20-1	.	TRBJ2-7	many	CSASPGNYEQYF	TGCAGTGCTAGCCCCGGGAACTACGAGCAGTACTTC
TRBV6-5	.	TRBJ2-7	many	CASSYRENYEQYF	TGTGCCAGCAGTTATCGGGAAAACTACGAGCAGTACTTC
TRBV2	.	TRBJ2-7	few	CASSGGRGGGIYEQYF	TGTGCCAGCAGTGGGGGACGAGGGGGAGGAATCTACGAGCAGTACTTC
TRBV10-1	.	TRBJ2-5	.	CASSPRERETQYF	TGTGCCAGCTCACCTAGGGAGCGAGAGACCCAGTACTTC
TRBV10-3	TRBD1	TRBJ1-2	once	CAIIRDRADYGYTF	TGTGCCATCATCCGGGACAGGGCCGACTATGGCTACACCTTC
TRBV15	TRBD2	TRBJ2-2	many	CATSPGGGTGELFF	TGTGCCACCAGCCCCGGGGGGGGAACCGGGGAGCTGTTTTTT